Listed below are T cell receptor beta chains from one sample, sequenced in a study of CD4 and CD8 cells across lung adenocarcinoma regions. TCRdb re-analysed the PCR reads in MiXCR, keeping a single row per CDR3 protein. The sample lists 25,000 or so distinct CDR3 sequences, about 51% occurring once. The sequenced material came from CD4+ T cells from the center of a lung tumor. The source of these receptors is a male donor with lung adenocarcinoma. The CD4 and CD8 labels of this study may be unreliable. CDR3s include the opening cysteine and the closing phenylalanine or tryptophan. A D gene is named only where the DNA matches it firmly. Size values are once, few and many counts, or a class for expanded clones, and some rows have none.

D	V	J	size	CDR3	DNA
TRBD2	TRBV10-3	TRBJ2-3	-	CAGSGAGGPDTQYF	TGTGCGGGGAGCGGGGCCGGCGGCCCAGATACCCAGTATTTC
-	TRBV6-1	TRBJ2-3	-	CRSTGLGAKDTQYF	TGCCGCAGCACGGGGCTGGGGGCCAAAGACACGCAGTATTTT
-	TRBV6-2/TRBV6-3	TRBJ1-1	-	CASREETANTEAFF	TGTGCCAGCAGAGAAGAGACGGCGAACACTGAAGCTTTCTTT
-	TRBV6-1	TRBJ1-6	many	CASRGGGPQYNSPLHF	TGTGCCAGCAGGGGGGGGGGCCCACAATATAATTCACCCCTCCACTTT
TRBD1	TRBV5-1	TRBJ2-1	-	CASSVGQGAGDEQFF	TGCGCCAGCAGCGTGGGACAGGGGGCAGGAGATGAGCAGTTCTTC
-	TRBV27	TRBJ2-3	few	CASRGTGTKNIQYF	TGTGCCAGCAGGGGGACGGGGACGAAAAACATTCAGTACTTT
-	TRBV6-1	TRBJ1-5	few	CASSDGGFNQPQHF	TGTGCCAGCAGTGACGGGGGGTTCAATCAGCCCCAGCATTTT
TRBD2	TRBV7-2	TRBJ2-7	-	CASSGGRGSYEQYF	TGTGCCAGCTCGGGGGGGCGGGGATCCTACGAGCAGTACTTC
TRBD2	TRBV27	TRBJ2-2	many	CASSLVGGGMHGELFF	TGTGCCAGCAGTTTAGTCGGGGGGGGGATGCACGGGGAGCTGTTTTTT
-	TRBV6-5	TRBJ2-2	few	CASRLQSGSPETLFF	TGTGCCAGCAGACTCCAGTCCGGAAGTCCCGAGACGCTGTTTTTT
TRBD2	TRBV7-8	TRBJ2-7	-	CASSFLAGKVDNEQYF	TGTGCCAGCAGCTTCCTAGCGGGAAAGGTTGACAATGAGCAGTACTTC
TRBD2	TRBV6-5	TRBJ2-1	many	CASSFWTSGDSYNEQFF	TGTGCCAGCAGTTTCTGGACTAGCGGGGACTCCTACAATGAGCAGTTCTTC
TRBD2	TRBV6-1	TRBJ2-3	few	CASTRQTSGGLPDTQYF	TGTGCCAGCACACGGCAGACTAGCGGGGGACTCCCAGATACGCAGTATTTT
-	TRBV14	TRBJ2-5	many	CASSQVRLRQETQYF	TGTGCCAGCAGCCAAGTCCGGTTACGTCAAGAGACCCAGTACTTC
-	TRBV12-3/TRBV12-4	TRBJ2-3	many	CASSLNTGSTDTQYF	TGTGCCAGCAGTTTAAATACGGGCAGCACAGATACGCAGTATTTT
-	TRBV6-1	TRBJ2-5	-	CAGIRRRSGETQYF	TGTGCGGGCATCAGGCGCCGGTCCGGTGAGACGCAGTACTTT
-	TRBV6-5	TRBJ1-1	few	CASSYDRTAEAFF	TGTGCCAGCAGTTACGATCGGACAGCTGAAGCTTTCTTT
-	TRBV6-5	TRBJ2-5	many	CASSYSIPGETQYF	TGTGCCAGCAGTTACTCGATCCCGGGGGAGACCCAGTACTTC